This T cell receptor beta chain appears in the sequencing data of a study of identical twins. TCRdb reprocessed the 5' RACE reads with MiXCR, giving one entry per CDR3 protein. The table lists 200,000 to 250,000 distinct CDR3 sequences, roughly an eighth of them singletons. The ends were cut back, 4 bases at V and 10 bases at J, with 24 bases in the middle. The CDR3 consists of 16 residues. Germline CDR1 is MGHDK and CDR2 is SYGVNS. The table lists this clonotype with a few counts. These same data were also listed under a study on yellow fever vaccine responses in identical twins.

The TCR was taken from a woman aged 18-30 years in good health. Sequenced: memory (CD45RO+) T cells sorted from blood. The V call is TRBV25-1, the J call TRBJ2-3, with D tentatively TRBD1 or TRBD2 (8 bases each). Here the CDR3 reads CASSGYSGASQGAQYF. The CDR3 bases are TGTGCCAGCAGTGGATATAGCGGGGCCTCACAGGGGGCGCAGTATTTT.